The 14 T cell receptor beta chains presented below share a single source sample, sequenced in a study of cytomegalovirus exposure and HLA in healthy donors. Clones were sequenced by immunoSEQ multiplex PCR, and TCRdb holds only the in-frame ones, with some missing. This table holds around 80,000 clones, roughly 95% found once. Sequenced input: PBMCs. Receptors were obtained from a woman between 18 and 29 years old in good health and CMV-seronegative.

The gene calls are TRBV9 and TRBJ1-4, with D tentatively TRBD1 (5 bases). The V end was cut by 3 bases, the J end by 4 bases, with 13 bases between. CDR3 length: 15 amino acids. Germline CDR1 and CDR2: SGDLS and YYNGEE. The CDR3 loop reads CASSAEGLDNEKLFF. The CDR3 nucleotides read TGTGCCAGCAGCGCGGAGGGGCTCGATAATGAAAAACTGTTTTTT.

The CDR3 coding sequence is TGCAGCGTTGACAGGGTTAGGGACAGGAACCCGTCCGGAGCGTACAATGAGCAGTTCTTC. Its translation is CSVDRVRDRNPSGAYNEQFF. The rearrangement joins TRBV29-1 to TRBJ2-1; 8 bases fit TRBD1. V shed 3 bases and J 4 bases; nucleotides not matched to a gene: 23. This CDR3 region has 20 residues. CDR1 is SQVTM, CDR2 ANQGSEA, per germline.

The chain employs TRBV4-1 and TRBJ2-7, with 7 nucleotides matching TRBD1. Per the germline V gene, CDR1 is MGHRA and CDR2 is YSYEKL. This CDR3 region has 17 residues. V shed 1 base, J shed 3 bases, and the junction held 12 bases outside the gene matches. The CDR3 loop reads CASSQAIRDRKNYEQYF. DNA of the CDR3: TGCGCCAGCAGCCAAGCTATCCGGGACAGAAAGAACTACGAGCAGTACTTC.

The rearrangement joins TRBV29-1 to TRBJ2-7; 8 positions agree with TRBD2. V lost 2 bases, J lost 2 bases, and 5 bases stayed unmatched. This CDR3 contains 14 residues. From germline, CDR1 is SQVTM and CDR2 ANQGSEA. CDR3 sequence: CSVEFAGGPYEQYF. DNA for the CDR3: TGCAGCGTTGAATTCGCGGGGGGACCCTACGAGCAGTACTTC.

The chain links TRBV6-4 to TRBJ2-5, with 8 bases matching TRBD1. Trimming took 6 bases from V and 9 from J; bases not matched to a gene: 6. Germline values: CDR1 MRHNA, CDR2 SNTAGT. This CDR3 comprises 12 residues. CDR3 sequence: CASRRQGTAQYF. DNA for the CDR3: TGTGCCAGCAGGCGACAGGGGACGGCCCAGTACTTC.

This clone came up once. V and J are TRBV4-2 and TRBJ2-1; 11 bases are a match to TRBD2. The CDR3 has 14 amino acids. Germline V lookup: CDR1 LGHNA, CDR2 YNFKEQ. The J segment lost 5 bases and the V segment lost 4 bases, leaving 1 base of the junction unmatched. Here the CDR3 reads CASSLAGGDNEQFF. The CDR3 nucleotides read TGTGCCAGCAGCCTAGCGGGGGGGGACAATGAGCAGTTCTTC.

The chain carries TRBV30 and TRBJ2-1, with 10 nucleotides matching TRBD2. CDR3 length: 15 amino acids. The V segment lost 2 bases and the J segment 4 bases; nucleotides outside the gene matches: 5. Germline V lookup: CDR1 GTSNPN, CDR2 SVGIG (reference sequence). The CDR3 loop reads CAWSLTSGNYNEQFF. CDR3 in DNA: TGTGCCTGGAGTCTAACTAGCGGGAATTACAATGAGCAGTTCTTC.

V is TRBV29-1 and J is TRBJ2-7, with 7 positions matching TRBD2. Per germline, CDR1 SQVTM and CDR2 ANQGSEA. This CDR3 comprises 15 residues. Unmatched junction bases numbered 12, after V lost 2 bases and J lost 5 bases. CDR3 loop: CSVENGGAGPNEQYF. DNA for the CDR3: TGCAGCGTTGAAAATGGCGGAGCGGGACCTAACGAGCAGTACTTC.

This chain links TRBV19 with TRBJ2-1; 8 bases agree with TRBD2. CDR1 is LNHDA and CDR2 is SQIVND in the germline V gene (reference sequence). This CDR3 spans 15 amino acids. V shed 3 bases, J shed 7 bases, and the junction held 8 bases outside the gene matches. Written as DNA, the CDR3 is TGTGCCAGTAGTATTACCAGCGGGAGCTGGAATGAGCAGTTCTTC. This encodes CASSITSGSWNEQFF.

This clone was detected only once. The gene calls are TRBV27 and TRBJ2-3; 10 nucleotides match TRBD2. The ends lost 5 bases at V and 2 bases at J; junction bases unmatched: 4. CDR3 length equals 15 residues. Germline loops: CDR1 MNHEY, CDR2 SMNVEV (reference sequence). The CDR3 loop reads CASSQGLANTDTQYF. The CDR3, as DNA: TGTGCCAGCAGTCAGGGACTAGCGAACACAGATACGCAGTATTTT.

The chain combines TRBV2 with TRBJ1-1; possibly TRBD1 for D (6 bases). Germline values: CDR1 SNHLY, CDR2 FYNNEI. The CDR3 has 14 amino acids. V lost 2 bases and J 1 base, leaving 8 bases between the germline ends. CDR3 bases: TGTGCCAGCAGTGAAACAGGGAGGAACACTGAAGCTTTCTTT. Translation: CASSETGRNTEAFF.

This clone was seen once. The chain couples TRBV28 to TRBJ2-3; D is undetermined. The V end lost 6 bases, the J end lost 4 bases, and 5 bases lay between the germline ends. CDR1 MDHEN and CDR2 SYDVKM come from the germline V gene. The length of the CDR3 is 11 residues. The CDR3 sequence is CASSLSDTQYF. The CDR3, as DNA: TGTGCCAGCAGCCTATCAGATACGCAGTATTTT.

This chain uses TRBV7-8 with TRBJ1-2; 9 bases map to TRBD1. The J segment lost 2 bases and the V segment lost 5 bases, leaving 3 bases of the junction unmatched. This CDR3 spans 14 amino acids. Germline CDR1 SGHVS, CDR2 FQNEAQ. CDR3 protein: CASSKQGANYGYTF. The DNA of the CDR3 is TGTGCCAGCAGCAAACAGGGGGCCAACTATGGCTACACCTTC.

The J gene is TRBJ2-7, the V gene TRBV9; TRBD1 agrees at 11 bases. CDR3 length equals 15 residues. After removal of 4 bases from V and 3 bases from J, the junction contained 6 bases not matched to a gene. Germline-derived CDR1 and CDR2 are SGDLS and YYNGEE. In DNA form, the CDR3 reads TGTGCCAGCAGCAACGGACAGGGGGCGATCTACGAGCAGTACTTC. Protein sequence: CASSNGQGAIYEQYF.